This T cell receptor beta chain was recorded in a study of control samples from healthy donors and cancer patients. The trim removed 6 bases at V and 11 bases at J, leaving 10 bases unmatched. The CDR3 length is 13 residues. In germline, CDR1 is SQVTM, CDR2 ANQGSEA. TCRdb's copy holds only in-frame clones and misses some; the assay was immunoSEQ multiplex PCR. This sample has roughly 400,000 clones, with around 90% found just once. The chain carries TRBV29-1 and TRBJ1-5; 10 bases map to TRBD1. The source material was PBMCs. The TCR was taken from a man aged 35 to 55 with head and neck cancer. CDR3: CSVGDRGNQAQHF. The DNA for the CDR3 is TGCAGCGTCGGGGACAGGGGCAATCAAGCCCAGCATTTT.